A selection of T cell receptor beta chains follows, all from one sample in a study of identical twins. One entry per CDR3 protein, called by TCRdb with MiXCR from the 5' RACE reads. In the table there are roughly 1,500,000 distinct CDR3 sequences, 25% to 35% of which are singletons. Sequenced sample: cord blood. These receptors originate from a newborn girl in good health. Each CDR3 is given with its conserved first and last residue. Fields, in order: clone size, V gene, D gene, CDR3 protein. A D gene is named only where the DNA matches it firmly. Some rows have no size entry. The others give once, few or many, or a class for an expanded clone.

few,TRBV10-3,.,CAISEAGSVKNIQYF
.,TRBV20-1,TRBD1,CSARVWGQGRRGYTF
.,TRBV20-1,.,CSGVHNYGYTF
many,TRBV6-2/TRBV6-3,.,CASTRHLGVQPQHF
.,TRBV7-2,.,CASSWDFLITDAQYF
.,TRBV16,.,CASSPELGYTF
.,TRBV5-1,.,CASSLKFSETQYF
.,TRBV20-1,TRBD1,CSARGRGQGYTF
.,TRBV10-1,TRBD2,CASMGGRLAGATQETQYF
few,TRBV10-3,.,CAISLDREASEQYF
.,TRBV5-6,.,CASSLAFNEQYF
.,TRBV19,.,CASSITGLPAYGYTF
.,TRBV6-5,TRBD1,CASRFDRGPKNIQYF
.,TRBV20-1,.,CSAPQNAEAFF
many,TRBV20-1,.,CSALSLNTQYF
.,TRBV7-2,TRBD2,CASSLAGTRVNEQFF
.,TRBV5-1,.,CASSSRGAASYEQYF
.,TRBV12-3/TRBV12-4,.,CASSSVGHRDEQYF
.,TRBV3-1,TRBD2,CASSQEEALAGTQYF
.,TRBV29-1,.,CSAYIGGVSKNIQYF
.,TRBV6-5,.,CASRGRMQSGDEQFF
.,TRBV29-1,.,CSVRNGGGNEQYF
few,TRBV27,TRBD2,CASNLAGVTDTQYF
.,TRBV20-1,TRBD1,CSARPGQLGSPLHF
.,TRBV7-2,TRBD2,CASSLARLATNEQFF
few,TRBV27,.,CASGPGVGNEQFF
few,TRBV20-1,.,CSASLRGGTQYF
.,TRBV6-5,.,CASSYPAYDGYTF
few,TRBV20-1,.,CSARTVREQYF
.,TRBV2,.,CAGTVNTEAFF
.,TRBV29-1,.,CSGRGSNEQFF
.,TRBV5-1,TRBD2,CASRYSGTSLTDTQYF
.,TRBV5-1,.,CASSLVLATRGNEQYF
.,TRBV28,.,CASSSRGRGNQPQHF
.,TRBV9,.,CASSVAPIEAYEQYF
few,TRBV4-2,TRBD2,CASSRRASGGPVDNEQYF
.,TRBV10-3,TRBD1,CAISGGDRGRLIHEQYF
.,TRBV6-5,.,CASSYRGVGEQYF
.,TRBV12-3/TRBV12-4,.,CASSPSGHSNQPQHF
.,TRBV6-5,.,CASSYLDASGYTF
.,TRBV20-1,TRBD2,CSAIAGVTDTQYF
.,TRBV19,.,CASSIGGTGNTGELFF
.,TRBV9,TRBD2,CASSVGLEGGDTQYF
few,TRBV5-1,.,CASSSSLQTGELFF
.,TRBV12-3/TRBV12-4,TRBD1,CASSGVRDRREYF
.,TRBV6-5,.,CASSTVQEQFF
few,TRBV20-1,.,CSASPTGRVYNEQFF
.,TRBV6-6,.,CSSSLQDTQYF
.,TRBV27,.,CASSLSRKTSYTEQYF
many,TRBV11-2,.,CASSLEGFPYNEQFF
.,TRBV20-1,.,CSARDPWERGLSYEQYF
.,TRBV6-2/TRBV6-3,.,CASSWGRVRPGSIDTQYF
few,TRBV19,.,CASSSSAGSQETQYF
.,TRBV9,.,CASSGSSLIQYF
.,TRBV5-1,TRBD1,CASSLAPGQVGGYTF
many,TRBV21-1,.,CASSKANTYEQYF
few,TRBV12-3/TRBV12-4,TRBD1,CASSFSGGARNEQFF
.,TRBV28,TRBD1,CASTPLRGDYGYTF
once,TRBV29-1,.,CSVVLGRGLSYEQYF